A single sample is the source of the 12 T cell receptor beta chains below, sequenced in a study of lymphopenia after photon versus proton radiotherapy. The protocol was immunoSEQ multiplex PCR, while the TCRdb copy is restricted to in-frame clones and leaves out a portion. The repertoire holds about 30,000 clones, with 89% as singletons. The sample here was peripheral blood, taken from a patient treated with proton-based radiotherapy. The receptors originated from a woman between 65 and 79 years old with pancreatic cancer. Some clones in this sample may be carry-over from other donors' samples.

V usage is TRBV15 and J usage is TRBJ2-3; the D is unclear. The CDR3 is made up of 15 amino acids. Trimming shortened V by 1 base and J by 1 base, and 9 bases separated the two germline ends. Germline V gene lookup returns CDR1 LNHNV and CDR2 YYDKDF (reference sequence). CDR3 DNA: TGTGCCACCAGCAGAGGGGTCACCGGCACAGATACGCAGTATTTT. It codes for CATSRGVTGTDTQYF.

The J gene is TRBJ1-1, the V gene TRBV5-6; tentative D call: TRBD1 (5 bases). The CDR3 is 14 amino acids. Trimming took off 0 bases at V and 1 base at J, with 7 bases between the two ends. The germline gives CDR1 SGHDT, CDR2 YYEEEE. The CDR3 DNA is TGTGCCAGCAGCTTGGCCGGGGGGAACACTGAAGCTTTCTTT. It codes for CASSLAGGNTEAFF.

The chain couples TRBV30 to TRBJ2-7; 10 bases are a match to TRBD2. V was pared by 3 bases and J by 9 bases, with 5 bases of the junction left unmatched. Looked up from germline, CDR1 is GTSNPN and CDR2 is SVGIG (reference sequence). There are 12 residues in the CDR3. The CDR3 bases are TGTGCCTGGAGACAATTAGCGGGGGGGCAGTACTTC. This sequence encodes CAWRQLAGGQYF. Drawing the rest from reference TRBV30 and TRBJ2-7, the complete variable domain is SQTIHQWPATLVQPVGSPLSLECTVEGTSNPNLYWYRQAAGRGLQLLFYSVGIGQISSEVPQNLSASRPQDRQFILSSKKLLLSDSGFYLCAWRQLAGGQYFGPGTRLTVT.

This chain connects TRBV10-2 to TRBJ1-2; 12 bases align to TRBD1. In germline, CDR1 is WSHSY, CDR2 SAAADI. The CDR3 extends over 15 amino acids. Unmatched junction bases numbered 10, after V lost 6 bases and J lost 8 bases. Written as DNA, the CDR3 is TGCGCCAGCAGCACCGGGACAGGGGGCGCGGAGGGCTACACCTTC. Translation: CASSTGTGGAEGYTF.

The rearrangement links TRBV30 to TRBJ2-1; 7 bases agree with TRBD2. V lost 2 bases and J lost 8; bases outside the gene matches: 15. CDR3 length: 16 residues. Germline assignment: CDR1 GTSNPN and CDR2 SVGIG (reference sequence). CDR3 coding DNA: TGTGCCTGGAGTCGAGGTGGGAGGGCGATTGGAGATGAGCAGTTCTTC. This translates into CAWSRGGRAIGDEQFF. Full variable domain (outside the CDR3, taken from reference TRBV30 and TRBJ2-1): SQTIHQWPATLVQPVGSPLSLECTVEGTSNPNLYWYRQAAGRGLQLLFYSVGIGQISSEVPQNLSASRPQDRQFILSSKKLLLSDSGFYLCAWSRGGRAIGDEQFFGPGTRLTVL.

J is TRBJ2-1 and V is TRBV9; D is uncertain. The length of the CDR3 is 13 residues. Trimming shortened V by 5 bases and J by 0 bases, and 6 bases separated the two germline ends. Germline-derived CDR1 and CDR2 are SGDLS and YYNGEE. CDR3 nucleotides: TGTGCCAGCAGTAAAAGCTCCTACAATGAGCAGTTCTTC. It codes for CASSKSSYNEQFF.

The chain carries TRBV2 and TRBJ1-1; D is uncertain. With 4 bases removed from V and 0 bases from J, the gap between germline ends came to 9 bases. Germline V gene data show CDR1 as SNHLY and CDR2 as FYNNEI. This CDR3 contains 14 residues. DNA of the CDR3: TGTGCCAGCAGTGTCCGGGCCTTGAACACTGAAGCTTTCTTT. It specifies CASSVRALNTEAFF.

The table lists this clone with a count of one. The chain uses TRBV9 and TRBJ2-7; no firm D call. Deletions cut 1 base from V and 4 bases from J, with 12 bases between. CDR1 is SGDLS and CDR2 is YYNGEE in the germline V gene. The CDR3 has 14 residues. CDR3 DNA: TGTGCCAGCAGCGTAAGGTGGGAAACGTACGAGCAGTACTTC. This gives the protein CASSVRWETYEQYF.

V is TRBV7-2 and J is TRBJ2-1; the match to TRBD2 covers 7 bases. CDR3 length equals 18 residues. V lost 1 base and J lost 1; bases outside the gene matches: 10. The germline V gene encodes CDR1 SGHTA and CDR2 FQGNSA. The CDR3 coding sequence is TGTGCCAGCAGCTTAGGGGGAGAGCGGGGACTTTCCTACAATGAGCAGTTCTTC. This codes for CASSLGGERGLSYNEQFF. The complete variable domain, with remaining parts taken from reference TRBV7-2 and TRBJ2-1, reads GAGVSQSPSNKVTEKGKDVELRCDPISGHTALYWYRQSLGQGLEFLIYFQGNSAPDKSGLPSDRFSAERTGGSVSTLTIQRTQQEDSAVYLCASSLGGERGLSYNEQFFGPGTRLTVL.

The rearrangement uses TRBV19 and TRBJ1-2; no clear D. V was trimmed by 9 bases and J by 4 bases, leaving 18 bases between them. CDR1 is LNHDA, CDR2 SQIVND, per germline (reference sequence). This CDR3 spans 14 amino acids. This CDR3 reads CASSLVADFYGYTF. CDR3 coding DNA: TGTGCCAGCAGTCTCGTCGCAGATTTCTATGGCTACACCTTC.

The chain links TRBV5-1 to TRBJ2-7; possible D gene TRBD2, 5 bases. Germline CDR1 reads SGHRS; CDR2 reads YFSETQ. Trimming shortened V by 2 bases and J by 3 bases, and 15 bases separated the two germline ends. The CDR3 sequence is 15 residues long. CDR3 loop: CASSFNGLILYEQYF. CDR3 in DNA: TGCGCCAGCAGCTTTAACGGACTCATCCTCTACGAGCAGTACTTC.

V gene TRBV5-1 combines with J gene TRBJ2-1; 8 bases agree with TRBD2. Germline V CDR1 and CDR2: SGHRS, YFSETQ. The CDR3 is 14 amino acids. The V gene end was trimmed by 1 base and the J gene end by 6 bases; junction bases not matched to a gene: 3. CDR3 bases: TGCGCCAGCAGCTTGTGGACTAGCCCCAATGAGCAGTTCTTC. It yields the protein CASSLWTSPNEQFF. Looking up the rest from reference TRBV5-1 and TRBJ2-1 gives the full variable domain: KAGVTQTPRYLIKTRGQQVTLSCSPISGHRSVSWYQQTPGQGLQFLFEYFSETQRNKGNFPGRFSGRQFSNSRSEMNVSTLELGDSALYLCASSLWTSPNEQFFGPGTRLTVL.